This entry lists 27 T cell receptor beta chains sequenced from one sample in a study of blood T cell repertoires in COVID-19 (TCRdb year 2020). The method was the immunoSEQ multiplex PCR assay. In TCRdb, the immuneACCESS table is reduced to in-frame sequences with V and J assigned. These tables do not hold every clone; where another copy was compared, an unresolved V gene accounts for under half, and the others remain unexplained. This sample lists 300,000 or so clones; around 90% were detected once. The ten largest clones capture 1.1% of the sample. Sequenced input: PBMCs or T cells enriched from blood (not recorded which). These receptors all stem from a young woman who had recovered from COVID-19.

This clone was detected once. V usage is TRBV9 and J usage is TRBJ2-5; 7 nucleotides agree with TRBD1. The J segment lost 4 bases and the V segment lost 0 bases, leaving 6 bases of the junction unmatched. The CDR3 is 15 residues long. The V gene's germline CDR1 is SGDLS and CDR2 YYNGEE. Here the CDR3 DNA reads TGTGCCAGCAGCGTAGCAGGGGGTTATGGAGAGACCCAGTACTTC. It yields the protein CASSVAGGYGETQYF.

The chain is built from TRBV18 and TRBJ2-7, with TRBD2 matching over 9 bases. This CDR3 has 14 residues. Germline trimming cut 3 bases from V and 5 bases from J; bases unmatched to any gene: 5. Germline lookup yields CDR1 KGHSH and CDR2 LQKENI. The chain's CDR3 is CASSPRLAAHEQYF. CDR3 sequence (DNA): TGTGCCAGCTCACCGAGACTAGCGGCCCACGAGCAGTACTTC.

The chain joins TRBV5-1 to TRBJ1-1; 7 nucleotides agree with TRBD1. The V and J ends lost 3 bases and 3 bases, in that order; junction bases with no gene match: 11. There are 16 residues in the CDR3. Germline V CDR1 and CDR2: SGHRS, YFSETQ. The CDR3 coding sequence is TGCGCCAGCAGCTCGGGGACAGAGACCTTCTACACTGAAGCTTTCTTT. Translated, it gives CASSSGTETFYTEAFF.

The genes are TRBV5-6 and TRBJ2-7; D possibly corresponds to TRBD1 (6 bases). Trimming shortened V by 3 bases and J by 4 bases, and 11 bases separated the two germline ends. Germline CDR1 is SGHDT and CDR2 is YYEEEE. The CDR3 is 13 amino acids. The chain's CDR3 is CASSSGRGYEQYF. In DNA, the CDR3 is TGTGCCAGCAGCTCCGGCAGGGGTTACGAGCAGTACTTC.

This chain uses TRBV25-1 with TRBJ1-2; possible D gene TRBD1, 5 bases. CDR3 length: 16 residues. Germline V gene sequence: CDR1 MGHDK, CDR2 SYGVNS. Trimming stripped 3 bases from V and 8 bases from J, with 22 bases between. The CDR3 DNA sequence: TGTGCCAGCAGTGACGGTTGGGACTCCTCGAGGGGCGGCTACACCTTC. As protein: CASSDGWDSSRGGYTF.

The J gene is TRBJ1-6, the V gene TRBV3-1 (or the pseudogene TRBV3-2), with D perhaps matching TRBD1 (5 bases). V was pared by 2 bases and J by 6 bases, with 14 bases between. This CDR3 comprises 16 residues. CDR1 and CDR2 (germline): LGHDT, YNNKEL (reference sequence). The CDR3 loop reads CASSQTPGGGNSPLHF. CDR3 sequence (DNA): TGTGCCAGCAGCCAAACCCCCGGGGGTGGTAATTCACCCCTCCACTTT.

V gene TRBV6-2 or TRBV6-3 combines with J gene TRBJ2-5; D may be TRBD1 (6 bases). Germline V gene lookup returns CDR1 MNHEY and CDR2 SVGEGT. V gave up 7 bases and J gave up 3 bases, with 24 bases separating them. The CDR3 is 17 residues long. The CDR3 is CASTPRDTAGGKETQYF. Here the CDR3 DNA reads TGTGCCAGCACCCCCCGGGACACCGCTGGGGGTAAAGAGACCCAGTACTTC.

This rearrangement joins TRBV28 to TRBJ2-2; no reliable D call. The CDR3 is 14 amino acids. Trimming removed 4 bases from V and 4 bases from J, with 10 bases in between. Germline CDR1 reads MDHEN; CDR2 reads SYDVKM. This chain's CDR3 is CASSSTSITGELFF. The CDR3, as DNA: TGTGCCAGCAGTTCCACCTCTATCACCGGGGAGCTGTTTTTT.

This chain links TRBV5-4 with TRBJ2-7, with a weak D call TRBD2 (6 bases). The CDR3 extends over 14 amino acids. Germline V gene sequence: CDR1 SGHNT, CDR2 YYREEE (reference sequence). Trimming shortened V by 5 bases and J by 2 bases, and 14 bases separated the two germline ends. The CDR3 sequence: CASRATAGPYEQYF. For the CDR3, the DNA is TGTGCCAGCAGAGCGACAGCGGGCCCCTACGAGCAGTACTTC.

The chain combines TRBV6-5 with TRBJ2-7; D gene uncertain. CDR1 MNHEY and CDR2 SVGAGI come from the germline V gene. This CDR3 spans 14 amino acids. V lost 2 bases, J lost 5 bases, and 13 bases lay in between. Written as DNA, the CDR3 is TGTGCCAGCAGTTACGGAGCGATTAAGGACGAGCAGTACTTC. This encodes CASSYGAIKDEQYF.

Only a few counts were recorded for this clone. V is TRBV19 and J is TRBJ1-5; D call uncertain. Germline-derived CDR1 and CDR2 are LNHDA and SQIVND (reference sequence). The CDR3 is 12 amino acids. Trimming stripped 4 bases from V and 3 bases from J, with 4 bases between. This CDR3 is CASSTYNQPQHF. CDR3 DNA sequence: TGTGCCAGTAGTACGTACAATCAGCCCCAGCATTTT.

The chain combines TRBV9 with TRBJ2-3; D is ambiguous. Trimming stripped 2 bases from V and 2 bases from J, with 12 bases between. CDR1 and CDR2 (germline): SGDLS, YYNGEE. This CDR3 region has 15 residues. CDR3 protein: CASSVSVTSTDTQYF. Written as DNA, the CDR3 is TGTGCCAGCAGCGTGAGCGTTACCTCCACAGATACGCAGTATTTT.

This clone came up once. This chain links TRBV28 with TRBJ1-5; unclear D gene. From germline, CDR1 is MDHEN and CDR2 SYDVKM. The CDR3 extends over 13 amino acids. V lost 11 bases, J lost 4 bases, and 15 bases lay in between. In nucleotides, the CDR3 is TGTGCCGCTTATAAGGGAGCGAATCAGCCCCAGCATTTT. It codes for CAAYKGANQPQHF.

This clone is a singleton in its sample. It is unclear where the CDR3 begins or ends on the DNA, so no DNA is shown, and the CDR3 is as TCRdb lists it. The chain combines TRBV7-8 with TRBJ2-5; the D call TRBD2 from the table was never checked on the DNA. Ends included, the CDR3 has 19 residues. Germline loops: CDR1 SGHVS, CDR2 FQNEAQ. This CDR3 is CASSTSGLAGSGGGETQYF.

The chain links TRBV27 to TRBJ1-4; TRBD1 agrees at 8 bases. The CDR3 contains 13 residues. Germline trimming cut 6 bases from V and 3 bases from J; bases unmatched to any gene: 0. Germline-derived CDR1 and CDR2 are MNHEY and SMNVEV (reference sequence). CDR3 in DNA: TGTGCCAGCAGGACAGGGGCTAATGAAAAACTGTTTTTT. This gives the protein CASRTGANEKLFF.

The gene calls are TRBV5-1 and TRBJ2-1; 11 nucleotides agree with TRBD1. With V trimmed by 4 bases and J by 9 bases, 6 bases remained unmatched. Looked up from germline, CDR1 is SGHRS and CDR2 is YFSETQ. The CDR3 contains 14 residues. CDR3 DNA: TGCGCCAGCAGCCTAGGACAGGGGGCCGTTGAGCAGTTCTTC. This sequence encodes CASSLGQGAVEQFF.

The genes are TRBV7-3 and TRBJ2-2; the D is unclear. The CDR3 totals 13 residues. Trimming left V 6 bases short and J 9 bases short, with 14 bases between. CDR1 is SGHTA, CDR2 FQGTGA, per germline. The CDR3 sequence: CASSTLAYWELFF. CDR3 coding DNA: TGTGCCAGCAGTACCTTAGCTTATTGGGAGCTGTTTTTT.

In DNA, the CDR3 is TGTGCCAGCAGTAAGCCGGTAGCGGGAGGGAGCTCCTACGAGCAGTACTTC. This gives the protein CASSKPVAGGSSYEQYF. The chain employs TRBV6-2 or TRBV6-3 and TRBJ2-7; 11 positions agree with TRBD2. V lost 5 bases and J lost 0; bases outside the gene matches: 9. Germline CDR1 is MNHEY and CDR2 is SVGEGT. This CDR3 contains 17 residues.

The CDR3: CASSLLTGADGYTF. CDR3 DNA sequence: TGTGCCAGCAGCCTTCTTACAGGGGCGGATGGCTACACCTTC. The rearrangement links TRBV27 to TRBJ1-2, with TRBD1 matching 7 bases. This CDR3 region has 14 residues. Germline assignment: CDR1 MNHEY and CDR2 SMNVEV (reference sequence). V trimming: 6 bases; J trimming: 6 bases; junction bases outside the gene matches: 10.

V usage is TRBV7-2 and J usage is TRBJ1-2; 10 bases line up with TRBD1. Germline assignment: CDR1 SGHTA and CDR2 FQGNSA. With 1 base clipped from V and 4 bases from J, the junction kept 3 bases outside the gene matches. The CDR3 totals 15 residues. CDR3 in amino acids: CASSLGQGALYGYTF. CDR3 bases: TGTGCCAGCAGCTTAGGACAGGGGGCCCTCTATGGCTACACCTTC. Combining the CDR3 with reference TRBV7-2 and TRBJ1-2 gives the whole variable domain GAGVSQSPSNKVTEKGKDVELRCDPISGHTALYWYRQSLGQGLEFLIYFQGNSAPDKSGLPSDRFSAERTGGSVSTLTIQRTQQEDSAVYLCASSLGQGALYGYTFGSGTRLTVV.

The CDR3 here is CASSLVGQPDEQYF. The CDR3 DNA sequence: TGTGCCAGCAGCTTAGTTGGGCAGCCTGACGAGCAGTACTTC. The chain couples TRBV5-5 to TRBJ2-7; D gene uncertain. Germline V gives CDR1 SGHKS, CDR2 YYEKEE (reference sequence). The ends were cut back, 2 bases at V and 5 bases at J, with 14 bases in the middle. The length of the CDR3 is 14 residues.

The CDR3, as DNA: TGTGCCAGCAGCTTAGCCCGATTAGCGGAGGGGTACGAGCAGTACTTC. Protein: CASSLARLAEGYEQYF. The V call is TRBV7-8, the J call TRBJ2-7; a weak D match, TRBD2 (6 bases). The CDR3 sequence is 16 residues long. With 0 bases removed from V and 4 bases from J, the gap between germline ends came to 16 bases. From germline, CDR1 is SGHVS and CDR2 FQNEAQ.

The genes are TRBV27 and TRBJ2-1, with TRBD2 matching 9 bases. Germline CDR1 reads MNHEY; CDR2 reads SMNVEV (reference sequence). The V and J ends lost 4 bases and 0 bases, in that order; junction bases with no gene match: 19. This CDR3 is built from 21 residues. CDR3 residues: CASSSNQLPGLAKSSYNEQFF. For the CDR3, the DNA is TGTGCCAGCAGTTCAAACCAACTCCCGGGACTAGCAAAGAGCTCCTACAATGAGCAGTTCTTC.

The V gene is TRBV7-9, the J gene TRBJ2-1, with D perhaps matching TRBD2 (5 bases). The CDR3 runs 16 residues. Looked up from germline, CDR1 is SEHNR and CDR2 is FQNEAQ (reference sequence). Deletions cut 4 bases from V and 7 bases from J, with 20 bases between. DNA of the CDR3: TGTGCCAGCAGCTCCTGGGGTAGCGCCATAATAAATGAGCAGTTCTTC. Protein sequence: CASSSWGSAIINEQFF.

This sequence joins TRBV19 and TRBJ2-3, with D perhaps TRBD1 (6 bases). The germline CDR1 and CDR2 sequences are LNHDA and SQIVND (reference sequence). Trimming took 6 bases from V and 5 from J, leaving 12 bases between them. This CDR3 is 13 amino acids long. The chain's CDR3 is CASRLQGIDTQYF. CDR3 DNA: TGTGCCAGTAGATTACAGGGAATAGATACGCAGTATTTT.

This chain connects TRBV27 to TRBJ2-7; tentatively, D is TRBD1 (6 bases). Deletions cut 6 bases from V and 2 bases from J, with 17 bases between. Germline values: CDR1 MNHEY, CDR2 SMNVEV (reference sequence). The CDR3 runs to 15 residues. The CDR3 protein is CASSLGQEVPYEQYF. The CDR3 DNA follows: TGTGCCAGCAGCCTGGGACAAGAGGTCCCCTACGAGCAGTACTTC.

The J gene is TRBJ2-7, the V gene TRBV7-2, with TRBD1 matching 7 bases. Losses at the gene ends were 7 bases for V and 3 bases for J; bases not matched to a gene: 12. This CDR3 has 15 residues. Germline loops: CDR1 SGHTA, CDR2 FQGNSA. The CDR3 nucleotides read TGTGCCAGCACCGTCTCAGGGGGTTCTTTCTACGAGCAGTACTTC. Amino acid sequence: CASTVSGGSFYEQYF.